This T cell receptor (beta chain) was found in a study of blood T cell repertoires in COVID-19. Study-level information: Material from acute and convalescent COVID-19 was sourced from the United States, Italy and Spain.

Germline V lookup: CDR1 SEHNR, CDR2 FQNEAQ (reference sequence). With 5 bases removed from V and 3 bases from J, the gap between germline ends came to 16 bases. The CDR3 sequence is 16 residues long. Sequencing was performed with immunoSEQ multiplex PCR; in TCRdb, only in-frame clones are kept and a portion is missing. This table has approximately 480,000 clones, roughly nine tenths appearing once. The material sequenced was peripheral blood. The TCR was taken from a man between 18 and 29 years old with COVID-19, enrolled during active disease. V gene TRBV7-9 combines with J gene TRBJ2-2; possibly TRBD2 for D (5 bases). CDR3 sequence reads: CASSLDLDLYTGELFF. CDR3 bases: TGTGCCAGCAGCCTTGATTTGGACTTATACACCGGGGAGCTGTTTTTT. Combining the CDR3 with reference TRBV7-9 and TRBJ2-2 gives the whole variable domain DTGVSQNPRHKITKRGQNVTFRCDPISEHNRLYWYRQTLGQGPEFLTYFQNEAQLEKSRLLSDRFSAERPKGSFSTLEIQRTEQGDSAMYLCASSLDLDLYTGELFFGEGSRLTVL.